The clone carrying this T cell receptor beta chain showed up many times. What it binds is not known. The source material, RNA transcripts, was used to amplify TCR beta CDR3 regions. Researchers ran a first-round RT-PCR on the TCR CDR3 using the HTBI primer set. One entry per CDR3 protein, called by TCRdb with MiXCR from the multiplex PCR reads. The table lists fewer than 450,000 distinct CDR3 sequences, less than 20% of them singletons, with over 35% in the top ten. PBMCs stemmed from around 10 ml fresh peripheral blood. This CDR3 is 16 amino acids long. V lost 4 bases, J lost 1 base, and 9 bases stayed unmatched. Germline V gene lookup returns CDR1 SGDLS and CDR2 YYNGEE. These data belong to a study of T cells in Graves' hyperthyroidism and ophthalmopathy. Study summary: The blood sample was taken at first diagnosis, before treatment began.

Regarding the study as a whole: Ophthalmopathy prediction by the model preceded onset by a median approximately 6.1 months.

This sequence originates from a man between 18 and 35 years old with Graves' ophthalmopathy. Sequenced: blood. This chain joins TRBV9 and TRBJ2-3; TRBD2 matches 7 bases. CDR3 coding DNA: TGTGCCAGCAGCATGGGAGGGGCATTTCGCACAGATACGCAGTATTTT. This codes for CASSMGGAFRTDTQYF.